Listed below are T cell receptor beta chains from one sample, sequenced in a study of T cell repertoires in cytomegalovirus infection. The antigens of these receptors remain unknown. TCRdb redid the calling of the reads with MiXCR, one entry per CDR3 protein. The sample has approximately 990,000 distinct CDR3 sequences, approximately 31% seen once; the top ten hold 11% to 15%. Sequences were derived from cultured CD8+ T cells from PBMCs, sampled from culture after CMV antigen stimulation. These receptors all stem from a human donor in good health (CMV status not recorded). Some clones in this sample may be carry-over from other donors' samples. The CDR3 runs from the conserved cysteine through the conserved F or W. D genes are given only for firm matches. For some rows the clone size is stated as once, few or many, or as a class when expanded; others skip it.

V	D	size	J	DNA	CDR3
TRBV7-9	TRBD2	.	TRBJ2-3	TGTGCCAGCAGCTTTACCCCGGGACTAGCGGGGGGAGATACGCAGTATTTT	CASSFTPGLAGGDTQYF
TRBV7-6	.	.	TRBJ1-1	TGTGCCAACAGCTTAGCAGGTCAGTTGAACACTGAAGCTTTCTTT	CANSLAGQLNTEAFF
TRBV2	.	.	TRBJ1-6	TGTGCCAGCAGGAGGGGGGTAGATAATTCACCCCTCCACTTT	CASRRGVDNSPLHF
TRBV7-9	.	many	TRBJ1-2	TGTGCCAGCAGCTTAGCAACGGGTGGCTACACCTTC	CASSLATGGYTF
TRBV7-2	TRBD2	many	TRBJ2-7	TGTGCCAGCAGCTTAAAGTGGGAATGGGAGGGGACCTACGAGCAGTACTTC	CASSLKWEWEGTYEQYF
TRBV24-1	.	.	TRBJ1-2	TGTGCCACCAGTGATTTAAAGGAGGAGGGCATGCCAGAGTACTATGGCTACACCTTC	CATSDLKEEGMPEYYGYTF
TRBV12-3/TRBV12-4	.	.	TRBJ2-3	TGTGCCATCCAGGGGGGATGGAATACGCAGTATTTT	CAIQGGWNTQYF
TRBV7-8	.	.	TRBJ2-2	TGTGCCAGCAGCCCACGGGTCCCCAGGGACGCGAACACCGGGGAGCTGTTTTTT	CASSPRVPRDANTGELFF
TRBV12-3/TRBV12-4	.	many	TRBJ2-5	TGTGCCAGCAGTTTTCAGGGAATGGAGACCCAGTACTTC	CASSFQGMETQYF
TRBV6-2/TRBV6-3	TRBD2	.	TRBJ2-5	TGTGCCAGCAGCCGTAGCGGGGATTATACGGAGACCCAGTACTTC	CASSRSGDYTETQYF
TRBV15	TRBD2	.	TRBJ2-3	TGTGCCACCAGCAGAGATCTTGTACGGGGGGATACAGATACGCAGTATTTT	CATSRDLVRGDTDTQYF
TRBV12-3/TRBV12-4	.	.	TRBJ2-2	TGTGCCAGCAGCGGACTCCCGGGCACCGGGGAGCTGTTTTTT	CASSGLPGTGELFF
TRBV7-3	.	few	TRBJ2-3	TGTGCCAGCAGCTTCGGGTTGGATACGCAGTATTTT	CASSFGLDTQYF
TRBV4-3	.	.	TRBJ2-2	TGCGCCAGCAGCCAAGATCCGGTTGCGGCAGGCCCCCACACCGGGGAGCTGTTTTTT	CASSQDPVAAGPHTGELFF
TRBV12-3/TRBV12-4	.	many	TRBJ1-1	TGTGCCAGCAGTCCCGGTGGAGGGGCTTTCTTT	CASSPGGGAFF
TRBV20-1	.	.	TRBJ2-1	TGCAGTGCTAGAGATAGGGCCGCGGGCTCCTACAATGAGCAGTTCTTC	CSARDRAAGSYNEQFF